Detailed here is one T cell receptor (beta chain). Its antigen remains unknown. The repertoire was sequenced with immunoSEQ multiplex PCR; TCRdb's copy has only in-frame clones and lacks some. The sample shows around 22,000 clones, nearly 60% of them seen only once. The germline V gene encodes CDR1 MNHEY and CDR2 SVGAGI. The CDR3 extends over 15 amino acids. The germline V and J ends were trimmed by 2 bases and 0 bases, with 7 bases remaining between them. These data come from a study of radiation and T cells in renal cell carcinoma. Study-wide points: Dominant CDR3 motifs occupied more repertoire in irradiated than control tumors.

The treatment here: treatment-naive control, cytoreductive nephrectomy. Sample: tumor tissue, taken from a patient whose treatment was nephrectomy without radiotherapy. The chain couples TRBV6-5 to TRBJ2-2, with D uncertain. This sequence was found in a man aged 35-49 years with renal cell carcinoma. In DNA, the CDR3 is TGTGCCAGCAGTTACCCGGGTGCGAACACCGGGGAGCTGTTTTTT. It translates to CASSYPGANTGELFF.